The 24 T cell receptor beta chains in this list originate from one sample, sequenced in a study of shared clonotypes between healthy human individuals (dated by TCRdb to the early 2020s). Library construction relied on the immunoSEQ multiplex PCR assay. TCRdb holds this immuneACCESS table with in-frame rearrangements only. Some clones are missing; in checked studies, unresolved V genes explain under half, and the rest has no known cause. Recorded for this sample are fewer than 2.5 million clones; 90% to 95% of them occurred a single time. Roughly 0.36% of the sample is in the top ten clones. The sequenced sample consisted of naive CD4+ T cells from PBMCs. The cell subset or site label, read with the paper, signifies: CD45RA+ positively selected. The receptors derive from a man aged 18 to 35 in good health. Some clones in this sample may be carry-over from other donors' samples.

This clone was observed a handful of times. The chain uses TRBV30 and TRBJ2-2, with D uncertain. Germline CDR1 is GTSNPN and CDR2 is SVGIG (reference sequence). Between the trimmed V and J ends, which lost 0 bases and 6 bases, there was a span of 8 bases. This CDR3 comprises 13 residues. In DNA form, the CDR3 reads TGTGCCTGGAGTGTCGGGTTTGCCGGGGAGCTGTTTTTT. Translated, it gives CAWSVGFAGELFF.

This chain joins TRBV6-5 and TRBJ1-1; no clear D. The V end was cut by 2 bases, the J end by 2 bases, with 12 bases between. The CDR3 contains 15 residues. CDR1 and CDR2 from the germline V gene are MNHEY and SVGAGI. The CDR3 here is CASSYLRTFNTEAFF. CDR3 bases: TGTGCCAGCAGTTACCTCCGGACTTTTAACACTGAAGCTTTCTTT.

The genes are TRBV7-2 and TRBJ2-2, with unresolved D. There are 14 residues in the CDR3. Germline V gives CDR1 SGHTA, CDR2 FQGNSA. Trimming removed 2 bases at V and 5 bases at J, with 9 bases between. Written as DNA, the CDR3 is TGTGCCAGCAGCTTATCCCGCGCGACCGGGGAGCTGTTTTTT. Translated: CASSLSRATGELFF.

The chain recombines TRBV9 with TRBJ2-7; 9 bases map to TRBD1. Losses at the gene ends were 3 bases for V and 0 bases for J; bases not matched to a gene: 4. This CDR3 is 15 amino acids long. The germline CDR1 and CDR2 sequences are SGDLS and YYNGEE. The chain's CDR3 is CASSAGTGYSYEQYF. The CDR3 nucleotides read TGTGCCAGCAGCGCGGGGACAGGGTACTCCTACGAGCAGTACTTC.

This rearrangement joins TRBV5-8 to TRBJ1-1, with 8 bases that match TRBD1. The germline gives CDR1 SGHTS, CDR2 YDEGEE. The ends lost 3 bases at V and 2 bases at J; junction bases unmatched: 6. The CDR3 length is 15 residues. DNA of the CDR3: TGTGCCAGCAGCTATGGACAGGGTTTCAACACTGAAGCTTTCTTT. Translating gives CASSYGQGFNTEAFF.

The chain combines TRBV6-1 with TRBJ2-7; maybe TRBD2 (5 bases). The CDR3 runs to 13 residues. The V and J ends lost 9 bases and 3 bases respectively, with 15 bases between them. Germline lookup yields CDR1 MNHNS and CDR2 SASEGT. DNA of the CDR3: TGTGCCAGTGCCATAGCGTACGACTACGAGCAGTACTTC. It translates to CASAIAYDYEQYF.

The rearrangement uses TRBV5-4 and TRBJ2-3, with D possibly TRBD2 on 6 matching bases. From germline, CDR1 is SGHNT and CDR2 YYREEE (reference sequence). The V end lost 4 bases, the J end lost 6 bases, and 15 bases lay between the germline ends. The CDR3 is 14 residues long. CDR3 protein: CASSPGTERDTQYF. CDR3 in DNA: TGTGCCAGCAGCCCAGGGACTGAGCGGGATACGCAGTATTTT. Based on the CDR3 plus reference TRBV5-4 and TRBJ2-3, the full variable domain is ETGVTQSPTHLIKTRGQQVTLRCSSQSGHNTVSWYQQALGQGPQFIFQYYREEENGRGNFPPRFSGLQFPNYSSELNVNALELDDSALYLCASSPGTERDTQYFGPGTRLTVL.

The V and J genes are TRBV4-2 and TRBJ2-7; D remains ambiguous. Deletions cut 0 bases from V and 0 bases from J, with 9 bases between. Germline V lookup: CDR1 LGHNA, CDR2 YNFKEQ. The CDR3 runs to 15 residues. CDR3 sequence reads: CASSQDELGSYEQYF. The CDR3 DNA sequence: TGTGCCAGCAGCCAAGACGAATTGGGCTCCTACGAGCAGTACTTC.

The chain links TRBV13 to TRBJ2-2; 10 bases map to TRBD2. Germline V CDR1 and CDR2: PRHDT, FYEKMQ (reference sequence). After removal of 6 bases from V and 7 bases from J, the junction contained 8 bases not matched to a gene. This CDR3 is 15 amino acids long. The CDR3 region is CASRRLAGEVGELFF. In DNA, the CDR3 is TGTGCCAGCAGGCGGCTAGCGGGAGAGGTCGGGGAGCTGTTTTTT.

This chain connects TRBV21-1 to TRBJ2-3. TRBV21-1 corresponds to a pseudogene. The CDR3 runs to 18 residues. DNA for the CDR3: TGTGCCAGCAGCAAAGATCGGATAAGGGGAGTTGGCGCGGATACGCAGTATTTT. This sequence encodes CASSKDRIRGVGADTQYF.

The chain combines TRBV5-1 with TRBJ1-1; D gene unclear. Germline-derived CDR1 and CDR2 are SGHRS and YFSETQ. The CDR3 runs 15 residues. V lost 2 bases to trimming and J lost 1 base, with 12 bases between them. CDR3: CASSFLSGQNTEAFF. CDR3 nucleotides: TGCGCCAGCAGCTTTCTGTCAGGCCAGAACACTGAAGCTTTCTTT.

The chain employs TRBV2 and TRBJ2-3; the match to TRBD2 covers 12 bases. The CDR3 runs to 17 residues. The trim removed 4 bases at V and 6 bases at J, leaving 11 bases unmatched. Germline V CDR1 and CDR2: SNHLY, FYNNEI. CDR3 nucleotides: TGTGCCAGCAGTGGTCTAGCGGGAGGGCGTGTGTTGGATACGCAGTATTTT. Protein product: CASSGLAGGRVLDTQYF.

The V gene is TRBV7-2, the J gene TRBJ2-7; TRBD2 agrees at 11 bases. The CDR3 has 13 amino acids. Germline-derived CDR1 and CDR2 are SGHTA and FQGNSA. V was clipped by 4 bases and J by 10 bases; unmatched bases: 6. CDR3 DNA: TGTGCCAGCAGCTGGCTAGCGGGAGGCGATCAGTACTTC. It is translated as CASSWLAGGDQYF.

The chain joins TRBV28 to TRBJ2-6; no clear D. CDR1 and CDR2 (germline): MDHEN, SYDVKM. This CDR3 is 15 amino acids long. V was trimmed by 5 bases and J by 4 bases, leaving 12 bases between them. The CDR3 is CASSPPGLGANVLTF. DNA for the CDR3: TGTGCCAGCAGTCCCCCCGGGTTAGGGGCCAACGTCCTGACTTTC.

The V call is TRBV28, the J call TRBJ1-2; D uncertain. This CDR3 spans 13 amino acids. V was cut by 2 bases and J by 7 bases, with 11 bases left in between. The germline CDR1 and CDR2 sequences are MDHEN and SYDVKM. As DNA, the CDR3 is TGTGCCAGCAGTTTAGAACAAGGCCGTGGCTACACCTTC. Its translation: CASSLEQGRGYTF.

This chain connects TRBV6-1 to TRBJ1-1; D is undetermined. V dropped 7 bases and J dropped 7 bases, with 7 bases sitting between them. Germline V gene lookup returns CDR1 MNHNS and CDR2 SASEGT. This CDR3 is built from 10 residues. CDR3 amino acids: CASIDREAFF. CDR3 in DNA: TGTGCCAGCATCGACCGTGAAGCTTTCTTT.

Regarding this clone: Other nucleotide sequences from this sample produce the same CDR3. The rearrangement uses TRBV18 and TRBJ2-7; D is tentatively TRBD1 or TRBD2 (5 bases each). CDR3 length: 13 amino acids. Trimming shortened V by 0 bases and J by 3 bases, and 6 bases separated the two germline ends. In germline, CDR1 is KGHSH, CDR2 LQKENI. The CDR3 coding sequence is TGTGCCAGCTCACCACCGGGGGACTACGAGCAGTACTTC. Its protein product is CASSPPGDYEQYF.

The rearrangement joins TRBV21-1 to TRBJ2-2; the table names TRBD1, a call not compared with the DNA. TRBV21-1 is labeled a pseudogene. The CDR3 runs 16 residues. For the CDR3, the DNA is TGTGCCAGCAGCAAGGACAGGGGGAAGAGAACCGGGGAGCTGTTTTTT. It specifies CASSKDRGKRTGELFF.

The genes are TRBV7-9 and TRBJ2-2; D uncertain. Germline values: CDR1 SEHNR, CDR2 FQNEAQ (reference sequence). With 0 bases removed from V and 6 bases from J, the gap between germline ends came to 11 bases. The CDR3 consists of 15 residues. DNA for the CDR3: TGTGCCAGCAGCTTAGCGGGCTATTCCGCCGGGGAGCTGTTTTTT. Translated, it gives CASSLAGYSAGELFF.

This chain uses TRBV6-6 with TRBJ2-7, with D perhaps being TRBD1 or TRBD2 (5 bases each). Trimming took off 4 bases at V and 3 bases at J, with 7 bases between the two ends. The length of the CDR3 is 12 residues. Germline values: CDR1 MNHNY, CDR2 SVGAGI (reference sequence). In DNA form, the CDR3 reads TGTGCCAGCAGTTGGGACCACTACGAGCAGTACTTC. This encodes CASSWDHYEQYF.

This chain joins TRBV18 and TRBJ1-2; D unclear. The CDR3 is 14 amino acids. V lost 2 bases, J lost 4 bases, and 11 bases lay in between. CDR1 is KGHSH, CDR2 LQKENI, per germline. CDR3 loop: CASSPLDSGYGYTF. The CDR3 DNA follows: TGTGCCAGCTCACCATTGGACTCAGGCTATGGCTACACCTTC. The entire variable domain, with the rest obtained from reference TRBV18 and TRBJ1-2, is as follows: NAGVMQNPRHLVRRRGQEARLRCSPMKGHSHVYWYRQLPEEGLKFMVYLQKENIIDESGMPKERFSAEFPKEGPSILRIQQVVRGDSAAYFCASSPLDSGYGYTFGSGTRLTVV.

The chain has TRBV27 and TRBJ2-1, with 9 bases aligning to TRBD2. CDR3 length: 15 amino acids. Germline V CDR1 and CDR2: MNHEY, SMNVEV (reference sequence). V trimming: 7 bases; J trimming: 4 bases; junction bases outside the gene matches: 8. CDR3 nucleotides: TGTGCCAGCAACGCTAGACTAGCGGATTACAATGAGCAGTTCTTC. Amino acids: CASNARLADYNEQFF.

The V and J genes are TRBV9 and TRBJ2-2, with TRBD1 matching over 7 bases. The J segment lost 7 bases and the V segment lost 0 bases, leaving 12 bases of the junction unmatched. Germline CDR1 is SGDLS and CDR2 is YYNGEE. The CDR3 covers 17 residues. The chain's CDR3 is CASSVALEDRVLGELFF. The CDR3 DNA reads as TGTGCCAGCAGCGTAGCCCTCGAAGACAGGGTTCTCGGGGAGCTGTTTTTT.

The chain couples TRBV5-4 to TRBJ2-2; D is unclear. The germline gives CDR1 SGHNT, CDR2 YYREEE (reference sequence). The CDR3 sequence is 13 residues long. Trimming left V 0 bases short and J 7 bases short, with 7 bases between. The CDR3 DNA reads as TGTGCCAGCAGCTTGGAACCGGGCGGGGAGCTGTTTTTT. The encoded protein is CASSLEPGGELFF.